This TCR beta chain was recorded in a study of blood T cells in healthy people across ages. This clonotype was observed a single time. Using a J-beta primer mix together with a sample-barcoded 5' primer, a second PCR was run for about 7 to 12 cycles. Each CDR3 protein gets one entry after TCRdb re-called the 5' RACE reads with MiXCR. The table lists around 600,000 distinct CDR3 sequences, 47% of them singletons, with 20% to 25% in the top ten. This receptor was taken from a man older than 75 in good health. The sequencing input was blood.

The CDR3 loop reads CASKLPGLAGGPSNEQFF. CDR3 DNA sequence: TGTGCCAGCAAACTACCGGGACTAGCGGGAGGGCCCTCCAATGAGCAGTTCTTC. J is TRBJ2-1 and V is TRBV28; 16 bases match TRBD2. The trim removed 7 bases at V and 6 bases at J, leaving 12 bases unmatched. The CDR3 is 18 residues long. Looked up from germline, CDR1 is MDHEN and CDR2 is SYDVKM.